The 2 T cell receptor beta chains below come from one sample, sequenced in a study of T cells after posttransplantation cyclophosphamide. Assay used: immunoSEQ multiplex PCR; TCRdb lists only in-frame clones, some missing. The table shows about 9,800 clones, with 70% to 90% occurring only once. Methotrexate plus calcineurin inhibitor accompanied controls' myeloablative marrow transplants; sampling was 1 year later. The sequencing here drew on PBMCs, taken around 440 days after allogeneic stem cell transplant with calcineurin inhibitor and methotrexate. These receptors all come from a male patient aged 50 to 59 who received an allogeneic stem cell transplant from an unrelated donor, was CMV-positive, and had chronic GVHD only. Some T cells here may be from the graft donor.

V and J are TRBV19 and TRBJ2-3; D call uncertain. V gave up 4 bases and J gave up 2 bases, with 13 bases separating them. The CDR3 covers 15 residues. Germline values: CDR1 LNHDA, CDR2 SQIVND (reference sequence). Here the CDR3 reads CASSNYLLSTDTQYF. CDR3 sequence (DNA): TGTGCCAGTAGTAACTACCTTCTCTCCACAGATACGCAGTATTTT.

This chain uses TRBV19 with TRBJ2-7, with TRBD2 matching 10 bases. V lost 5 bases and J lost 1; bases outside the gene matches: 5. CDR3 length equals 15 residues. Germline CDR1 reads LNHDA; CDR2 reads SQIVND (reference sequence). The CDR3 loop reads CASSSGLASSYEQYF. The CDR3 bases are TGTGCCAGTAGTTCGGGACTAGCGTCTTCCTACGAGCAGTACTTC.